Below, one T cell receptor beta chain is given with its context. Authors' methods: Amplification of reference gene primers was used by the study to estimate nucleated cell counts. The repertoire was sequenced with immunoSEQ multiplex PCR; TCRdb's copy has only in-frame clones and lacks some. The V and J calls and clone size come from that table; D and trimming were worked out from the DNA. The sample consists of 40,000 or so clones, about 85% of them appearing once. The V end lost 2 bases, the J end lost 8 bases, and 10 bases lay between the germline ends. The CDR3 is 13 residues long. CDR1 SGHNT and CDR2 YENEEA come from the germline V gene. This sample stems from a study of blood T cell repertoires in COVID-19. The wider study: Specimens from acute and convalescent COVID-19 originated in the United States, Italy and Spain.

The TCR was taken from a human donor in a cohort sampled during active COVID-19. The chain is built from TRBV11-3 and TRBJ2-1; possibly TRBD1 for D (5 bases). Sequenced: peripheral blood. The CDR3 coding sequence is TGTGCCAGCAGCTTACGTTGGGGCGATGAGCAGTTCTTC. It encodes CASSLRWGDEQFF. Full variable domain (remainder filled in from reference TRBV11-3 and TRBJ2-1): EAGVVQSPRYKIIEKKQPVAFWCNPISGHNTLYWYLQNLGQGPELLIRYENEEAVDDSQLPKDRFSAERLKGVDSTLKIQPAELGDSAVYLCASSLRWGDEQFFGPGTRLTVL.